One sample yielded the 31 T cell receptor beta chains listed below, sequenced in a study of Ad26.COV2.S vaccination and SARS-CoV-2 variants. TCRdb keeps only in-frame clones here, not all; method: immunoSEQ multiplex PCR. The table lists 350,000 to 500,000 clones, 90% of them singletons. Specified treatment: roughly 20 received Ad26.COV2.S at low or high dose, single or two shots; 5 received placebo; per-sample allocation not given. Specimen acquisition occurred on day 63 following the initial vaccine or placebo injection. Source: peripheral blood, taken in a trial of Ad26.COV2.S vaccine versus placebo. The receptors come from a person between 18 and 60 years old who received the Ad26.COV2.S COVID-19 vaccine or a placebo.

This clone was seen just once. V usage is TRBV19 and J usage is TRBJ2-7; TRBD2 agrees at 8 bases. V lost 1 base, J lost 4 bases, and 6 bases stayed unmatched. Looked up from germline, CDR1 is LNHDA and CDR2 is SQIVND (reference sequence). The CDR3 is 15 amino acids. CDR3 sequence reads: CASSIVRAGAYEQYF. DNA of the CDR3: TGTGCCAGTAGTATAGTAAGAGCGGGAGCTTACGAGCAGTACTTC.

The chain carries TRBV6-5 and TRBJ2-2; D call uncertain. CDR3 length: 12 residues. V lost 7 bases, J lost 1 base, and 4 bases lay in between. Germline V lookup: CDR1 MNHEY, CDR2 SVGAGI. For the CDR3, the DNA is TGTGCCAGCATCGGGAACACCGGGGAGCTGTTTTTT. Translating gives CASIGNTGELFF.

CDR3 bases: TGTGCCAGCAGTTTATCTGGGGCCAACGTCCTGACTTTC. Its protein product is CASSLSGANVLTF. The chain is built from TRBV12-3 or TRBV12-4 and TRBJ2-6; D is uncertain. Trimming stripped 2 bases from V and 1 base from J, with 0 bases between. The CDR3 sequence is 13 residues long.

The CDR3: CASGQPGGGYTF. CDR3 nucleotides: TGTGCCAGCGGGCAGCCAGGTGGTGGCTACACCTTC. The gene calls are TRBV12-3 or TRBV12-4 and TRBJ1-2; D unclear. There are 12 residues in the CDR3. The V end was cut by 8 bases, the J end by 7 bases, with 14 bases between.

V and J are TRBV7-2 and TRBJ2-7; 7 bases match TRBD2. The CDR3 sequence is 13 residues long. J gave up 12 bases and V 4 bases, and 12 bases lay outside the gene matches. In germline, CDR1 is SGHTA, CDR2 FQGNSA. The chain's CDR3 is CASSSGASGQGYF. In DNA, the CDR3 is TGTGCCAGCAGCTCCGGCGCTAGCGGTCAGGGGTACTTC. The full variable domain, with the rest looked up from reference TRBV7-2 and TRBJ2-7, is GAGVSQSPSNKVTEKGKDVELRCDPISGHTALYWYRQSLGQGLEFLIYFQGNSAPDKSGLPSDRFSAERTGGSVSTLTIQRTQQEDSAVYLCASSSGASGQGYFGPGTRLTVT.

The chain uses TRBV3-1 (or the pseudogene TRBV3-2) and TRBJ2-2; D is possibly TRBD2 (6 bases). Looked up from germline, CDR1 is LGHDT and CDR2 is YNNKEL (reference sequence). The CDR3 consists of 15 residues. V lost 0 bases and J lost 10, with 15 bases in between. The CDR3 nucleotides read TGTGCCAGCAGCCAAGACCCTAGCGCGCTTAAGGAGCTGTTTTTT. It translates to CASSQDPSALKELFF.

The CDR3 nucleotides are TGTGCCAGCAGCTTGGTGGGGGCGAACACTGAAGCTTTCTTT. It translates to CASSLVGANTEAFF. This chain uses TRBV5-4 with TRBJ1-1, with D possibly TRBD1 on 6 matching bases. Trimming took off 0 bases at V and 1 base at J, with 7 bases between the two ends. In germline, CDR1 is SGHNT, CDR2 YYREEE (reference sequence). There are 14 residues in the CDR3.

The chain carries TRBV4-3 and TRBJ1-1; D is ambiguous. Germline-derived CDR1 and CDR2 are LGHNA and YSLEER. The CDR3 extends over 14 amino acids. Trimming pared 0 bases from V and 4 bases from J, leaving 9 bases between. CDR3 in DNA: TGCGCCAGCAGCCAAGAATGGAGGGCCACTGAAGCTTTCTTT. It codes for CASSQEWRATEAFF.

V usage is TRBV10-3 and J usage is TRBJ2-7; D possibly corresponds to TRBD2 (6 bases). Germline V gene data show CDR1 as ENHRY and CDR2 as SYGVKD. Trimming left V 3 bases short and J 0 bases short, with 12 bases between. The CDR3 runs 15 residues. CDR3: CAISDLSGLSYEQYF. CDR3 DNA: TGTGCCATCAGTGATCTTAGCGGACTCTCCTACGAGCAGTACTTC.

The V call is TRBV3-1 (or the pseudogene TRBV3-2), the J call TRBJ1-6; 8 bases align to TRBD1. Germline values: CDR1 LGHDT, CDR2 YNNKEL (reference sequence). J was trimmed by 9 bases and V by 3 bases; bases with no gene match: 10. The CDR3 is 16 amino acids. The CDR3 reads CASSHDRGLGGSPLHF. CDR3 coding DNA: TGTGCCAGCAGCCACGACAGGGGATTAGGTGGTTCACCCCTCCACTTT.

The V call is TRBV19, the J call TRBJ2-5; D gene uncertain. The CDR3 consists of 13 residues. The germline V gene has CDR1 LNHDA and CDR2 SQIVND (reference sequence). With 5 bases removed from V and 2 bases from J, the gap between germline ends came to 9 bases. The CDR3 is CASSEIRQETQYF. The CDR3 nucleotides read TGTGCCAGTAGTGAAATCAGGCAAGAGACCCAGTACTTC.

The V gene is TRBV11-3, the J gene TRBJ2-1, with D unresolved. Trimming cost V 2 bases and J 12 bases, with 14 bases left between them. The V gene's germline CDR1 is SGHNT and CDR2 YENEEA. CDR3 size: 13 residues. This CDR3 is CASSLNPHLRQFF. CDR3 DNA: TGTGCCAGCAGCTTAAATCCCCACTTAAGGCAGTTCTTC.

This clone was detected only once. The CDR3 reads CASSQDVGTIYEQYF. The DNA for the CDR3 is TGCGCCAGCAGCCAAGACGTCGGGACTATCTACGAGCAGTACTTC. The genes are TRBV4-3 and TRBJ2-7, with TRBD2 matching over 7 bases. CDR1 and CDR2 from the germline V gene are LGHNA and YSLEER. The CDR3 has 15 amino acids. J gave up 3 bases and V 0 bases, and 5 bases lay outside the gene matches.

V is TRBV9 and J is TRBJ2-3; the D is unclear. This CDR3 has 14 residues. V lost 0 bases, J lost 3 bases, and 8 bases lay in between. Germline CDR1 and CDR2: SGDLS and YYNGEE. The CDR3 loop is CASSVGLGTDTQYF. The DNA for the CDR3 is TGTGCCAGCAGCGTAGGTCTAGGGACAGATACGCAGTATTTT.

The chain recombines TRBV2 with TRBJ2-5; TRBD2 matches 9 bases. Germline V CDR1 and CDR2: SNHLY, FYNNEI. The ends lost 5 bases at V and 5 bases at J; junction bases unmatched: 12. This CDR3 is built from 16 residues. The CDR3 sequence: CASSSLAGGGVETQYF. The CDR3 coding sequence is TGTGCCAGCAGTTCACTAGCGGGCGGGGGGGTGGAGACCCAGTACTTC.

The chain recombines TRBV3-1 (or the pseudogene TRBV3-2) with TRBJ2-7; D possibly matches TRBD1 or TRBD2 (5 bases each). Per germline, CDR1 LGHDT and CDR2 YNNKEL (reference sequence). The CDR3 runs to 15 residues. Trimming pared 4 bases from V and 2 bases from J, leaving 15 bases between. CDR3 residues: CASSPGASMTYEQYF. The DNA of the CDR3 is TGTGCCAGCAGCCCCGGGGCTTCCATGACCTACGAGCAGTACTTC.

The V and J genes are TRBV19 and TRBJ2-7; perhaps D is TRBD1 or TRBD2 (5 bases each). This CDR3 region has 15 residues. V was cut by 5 bases and J by 5 bases, with 19 bases left in between. In germline, CDR1 is LNHDA, CDR2 SQIVND (reference sequence). In DNA form, the CDR3 reads TGTGCCAGTAGTTTGGGACGCCCGTTCAACCACGAGCAGTACTTC. Its translation: CASSLGRPFNHEQYF.

The genes are TRBV6-5 and TRBJ1-6, with unresolved D. The CDR3 totals 15 residues. Trimming stripped 2 bases from V and 10 bases from J, with 15 bases between. CDR1 is MNHEY and CDR2 is SVGAGI in the germline V gene. In nucleotides, the CDR3 is TGTGCCAGCAGTTACGACTCAGGTGGTGGGTCACCCCTCCACTTT. It translates to CASSYDSGGGSPLHF.

This chain links TRBV10-3 with TRBJ2-3; D not certain. CDR3 length: 17 amino acids. Germline lookup yields CDR1 ENHRY and CDR2 SYGVKD. Between the trimmed V and J ends, which lost 1 base and 1 base, there was a span of 15 bases. CDR3 in DNA: TGTGCCATCAGTGAGTACCAGAACCCCTCGGGCACAGATACGCAGTATTTT. Encoded protein: CAISEYQNPSGTDTQYF.

The V gene is TRBV5-6, the J gene TRBJ2-4; the match to TRBD2 covers 8 bases. This CDR3 has 17 residues. Germline values: CDR1 SGHDT, CDR2 YYEEEE. With V trimmed by 4 bases and J by 0 bases, 9 bases remained unmatched. CDR3 in DNA: TGTGCCAGCAGCACGGGAGGGCAGATGTTAGCCAAAAACATTCAGTACTTC. Translation: CASSTGGQMLAKNIQYF.

CDR3 residues: CASSTTGQGYGYTF. The DNA for the CDR3 is TGTGCCAGTAGTACCACGGGACAGGGCTATGGCTACACCTTC. The chain is built from TRBV19 and TRBJ1-2; TRBD1 matches 9 bases. This CDR3 contains 14 residues. CDR1 and CDR2 (germline): LNHDA, SQIVND (reference sequence). Unmatched junction bases numbered 4, after V lost 4 bases and J lost 4 bases.

The CDR3 is CASSGQGASNQPQHF. In DNA, the CDR3 is TGTGCCAGCTCAGGACAGGGGGCTAGCAATCAGCCCCAGCATTTT. This chain links TRBV18 with TRBJ1-5; TRBD1 agrees at 11 bases. Germline loops: CDR1 KGHSH, CDR2 LQKENI. The ends lost 5 bases at V and 0 bases at J; junction bases unmatched: 0. The CDR3 has 15 residues.

The chain carries TRBV27 and TRBJ1-1; 8 nucleotides line up with TRBD1. The CDR3 is 14 residues long. V was pared by 2 bases and J by 1 base, with 0 bases of the junction left unmatched. CDR1 and CDR2 (germline): MNHEY, SMNVEV (reference sequence). The CDR3, as DNA: TGTGCCAGCAGTTTAGGGACAGGGAACACTGAAGCTTTCTTT. This encodes CASSLGTGNTEAFF.

This clone was counted a single time. The chain is built from TRBV27 and TRBJ2-6, with D possibly matching TRBD1 (5 bases). Germline V lookup: CDR1 MNHEY, CDR2 SMNVEV (reference sequence). The CDR3 sequence is 16 residues long. Trimming pared 7 bases from V and 4 bases from J, leaving 17 bases between. The DNA for the CDR3 is TGTGCCAGCACTCTATTCCCAGGGTCCGGGGCCAACGTCCTGACTTTC. Amino acid sequence: CASTLFPGSGANVLTF.

The chain recombines TRBV30 with TRBJ2-1; 8 bases are a match to TRBD2. Trimming removed 3 bases from V and 7 bases from J; junction bases left unmatched: 11. The CDR3 is 15 amino acids. Germline-derived CDR1 and CDR2 are GTSNPN and SVGIG (reference sequence). The CDR3 DNA sequence: TGTGCCTGGAGGTGGGCGAGCGGGAGAAAGAATGAGCAGTTCTTC. Translating it yields CAWRWASGRKNEQFF.

The V call is TRBV5-3, the J call TRBJ2-1, with TRBD2 matching over 13 bases. TRBV5-3 is an ORF, with its function uncertain. V was clipped by 5 bases and J by 7 bases; unmatched bases: 18. The CDR3 has 19 amino acids. The CDR3 spells CARSPTTPGTSGIRNEQFF. DNA for the CDR3: TGTGCCAGAAGTCCTACTACCCCCGGGACTAGCGGGATTAGGAATGAGCAGTTCTTC.

On this clone itself: Other DNA variants within this sample encode the same CDR3. The chain carries TRBV20-1 and TRBJ2-1, with unresolved D. Between the trimmed V and J ends, which lost 0 bases and 9 bases, there was a span of 6 bases. The CDR3 runs 11 residues. Germline V CDR1 and CDR2: DFQATT, SNEGSKA (reference sequence). Here the CDR3 DNA reads TGCAGTGCTAGAGAAGCAGGTGAGCAGTTCTTC. Protein: CSAREAGEQFF.

V gene TRBV7-2 combines with J gene TRBJ2-4; TRBD2 matches at 12 bases. The CDR3 runs to 16 residues. The germline gives CDR1 SGHTA, CDR2 FQGNSA. Trimming removed 4 bases from V and 6 bases from J; junction bases left unmatched: 7. CDR3 coding DNA: TGTGCCAGCAGCTCTGCTAGCGGGAGGGCCGTAAACATTCAGTACTTC. Protein product: CASSSASGRAVNIQYF.

This clone was observed once. V is TRBV9 and J is TRBJ2-2; 9 bases match TRBD1. Germline lookup yields CDR1 SGDLS and CDR2 YYNGEE. The CDR3 loop spans 17 amino acids. V lost 2 bases to trimming and J lost 3 bases; unmatched junction nucleotides: 8. CDR3 DNA sequence: TGTGCCAGCAGCGTCCTACAGGGGGCAGGGGACACCGGGGAGCTGTTTTTT. The encoded protein is CASSVLQGAGDTGELFF.

CDR3 nucleotides: TGTGCCAGCAGTTTATACGGCGGTGGGGGACAGGATGGCTACACCTTC. This codes for CASSLYGGGGQDGYTF. The chain carries TRBV27 and TRBJ1-2; 8 nucleotides agree with TRBD1. Trimming cost V 1 base and J 6 bases; bases outside gene matches: 10. This CDR3 has 16 amino acids. Per the germline V gene, CDR1 is MNHEY and CDR2 is SMNVEV (reference sequence).

This clone was counted between two and nine times. DNA of the CDR3: TGTGCCAGTAGTCCGAACCCCAACTATGGCTACACCTTC. This gives the protein CASSPNPNYGYTF. The gene calls are TRBV19 and TRBJ1-2; D unresolved. The CDR3 is 13 amino acids. The V and J ends lost 5 bases and 2 bases respectively, with 9 bases between them. Germline-derived CDR1 and CDR2 are LNHDA and SQIVND (reference sequence).